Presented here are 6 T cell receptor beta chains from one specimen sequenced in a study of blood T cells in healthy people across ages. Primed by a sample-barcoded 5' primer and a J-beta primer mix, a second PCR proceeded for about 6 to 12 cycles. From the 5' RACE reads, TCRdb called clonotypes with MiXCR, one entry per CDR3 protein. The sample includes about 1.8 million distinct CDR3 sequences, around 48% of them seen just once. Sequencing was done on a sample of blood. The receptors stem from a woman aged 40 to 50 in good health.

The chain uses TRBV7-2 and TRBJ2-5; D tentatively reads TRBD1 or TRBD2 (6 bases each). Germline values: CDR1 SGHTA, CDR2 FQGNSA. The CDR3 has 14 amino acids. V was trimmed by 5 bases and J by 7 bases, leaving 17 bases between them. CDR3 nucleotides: TGTGCCAGCAGCCGAGGTGGCGGAGGGGGGACCCAGTACTTC. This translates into CASSRGGGGGTQYF.

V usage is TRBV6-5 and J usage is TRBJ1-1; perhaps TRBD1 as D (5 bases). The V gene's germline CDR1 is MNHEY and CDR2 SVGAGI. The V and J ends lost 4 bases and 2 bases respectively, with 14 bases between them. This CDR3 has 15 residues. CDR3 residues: CASSSSRGFNTEAFF. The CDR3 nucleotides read TGTGCCAGCAGTTCCTCGAGGGGATTCAACACTGAAGCTTTCTTT.

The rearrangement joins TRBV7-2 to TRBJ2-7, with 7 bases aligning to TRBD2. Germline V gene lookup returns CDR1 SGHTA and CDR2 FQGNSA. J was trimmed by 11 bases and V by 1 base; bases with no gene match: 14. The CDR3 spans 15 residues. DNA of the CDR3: TGTGCCAGCAGCTTAGGGCGGGGGTTTCAAGAGACCAAGTACTTC. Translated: CASSLGRGFQETKYF. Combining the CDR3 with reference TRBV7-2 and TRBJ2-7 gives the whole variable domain GAGVSQSPSNKVTEKGKDVELRCDPISGHTALYWYRQSLGQGLEFLIYFQGNSAPDKSGLPSDRFSAERTGGSVSTLTIQRTQQEDSAVYLCASSLGRGFQETKYFGPGTRLTVT.

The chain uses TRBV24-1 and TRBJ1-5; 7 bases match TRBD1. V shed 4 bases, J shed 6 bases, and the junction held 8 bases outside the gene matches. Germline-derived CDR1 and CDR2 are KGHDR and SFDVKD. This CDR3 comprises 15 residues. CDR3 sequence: CATSDRTGDGQPQHF. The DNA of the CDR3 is TGTGCCACCAGTGACCGCACAGGGGATGGTCAGCCCCAGCATTTT.

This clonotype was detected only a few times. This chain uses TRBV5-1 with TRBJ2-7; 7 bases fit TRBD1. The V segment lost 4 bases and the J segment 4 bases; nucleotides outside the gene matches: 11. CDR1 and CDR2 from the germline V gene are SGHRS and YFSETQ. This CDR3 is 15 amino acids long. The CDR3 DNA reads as TGCGCCAGCAGCGTTGGGTGGGGACAGAGGTACGAGCAGTACTTC. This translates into CASSVGWGQRYEQYF.

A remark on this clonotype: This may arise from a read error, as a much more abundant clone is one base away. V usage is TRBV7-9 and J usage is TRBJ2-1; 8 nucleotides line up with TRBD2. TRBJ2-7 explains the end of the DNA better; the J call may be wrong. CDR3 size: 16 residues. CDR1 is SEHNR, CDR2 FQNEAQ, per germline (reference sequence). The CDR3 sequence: CASSQPPAGDYNEQYF. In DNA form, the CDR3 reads TGTGCCAGCAGCCAGCCCCCAGCGGGGGACTACAATGAGCAGTACTTC.